The TCR beta chain under discussion was sequenced for a study of beta chain features in type 1 diabetes (dated by TCRdb to 2016 to 2018). For the study in its entirety: No differences in mean age, gender distribution, total cell number or subset yield were found between patients and healthy donors. A total of 107,917,701 sorted cells were examined across all samples, and a strong correlation was observed between cell number per subset and RNA yield. Regulatory and stem cell-like memory subsets were isolated from only 8 patients and roughly 8 healthy donors, whereas naive and central memory subsets came from all 28 donors. The study compared the TCRB repertoires of sorted circulating CD4+ T cell subsets in recently diagnosed type 1 diabetes patients with those in matched healthy donors. General conclusions and limits of the study: Because cDNA was sequenced instead of genomic DNA, activated cells with high expression could be over-represented, although the groups did not differ in activation or CD3 levels. Type 1 diabetes patients showed a moderate but significant shortening of TCRB CDR3 length in all four CD4+ subsets. Because the HLA sub-analyses included only small numbers of individuals, any influence of HLA type on TCRB rearrangement was left unresolved. Naive, central memory and regulatory TCRB repertoires appeared to be more similar among patients than among healthy donors. Shorter templates might have been favored by PCR, but patient and control samples were amplified and corrected together, so both groups would have been affected equally by any skew. At VDJ recombination sites, patients with type 1 diabetes made fewer insertions and deleted more nucleotides, a pattern implying thymic rearrangement abnormalities.

The entire isolated RNA was reverse transcribed using the High Capacity cDNA Reverse Transcription Kit, and thus expressed TCRB transcripts were sequenced. Naive, central memory and regulatory T cell samples underwent deep immunoSEQ sequencing, averaging roughly 3.3 million total reads per sample. Sorted cells were lysed in RLT buffer, and RNA was extracted using DNase-treated RNeasy Micro or Mini kits according to cell number. To prevent cross-contamination, every cell subset was processed on its own, while patient and healthy donor samples were processed together. Using the immunoSEQ multiplex PCR, TCRB sequences were amplified from cDNA into 87-bp fragments spanning the CDR3 region. The amplicons were sequenced using the Illumina HiSeq platform. The authors' analysis ran thus. Synthetic template baselines were used to correct PCR bias computationally, reads within Hamming distance 2 were collapsed together, and singletons that could not be merged were discarded. Reads were aligned against IMGT so that V, D and J genes, CDR3 length and insertions or deletions at six rearrangement sites could be assigned. Clonotype counts were normalized to sorted cell number within each subset before computing true diversity and Gini coefficients with the tcR R package. The overlap coefficient, calculated on TCRB nucleotide sequences, was used to quantify repertoire sharing. As a proxy for the pre-selection repertoire, out-of-frame TCRB sequences from naive cells were analyzed. Entries here come from immuneACCESS through TCRdb and include only in-frame sequences with V and J called. Some clones fail to appear in such tables; in the studies checked, an unresolved V gene covers under half of the shortfall, and the cause of the remainder is unknown. V and J calls and clone size are as listed in that table; D and trimming were resolved from the DNA. This sample lists 200,000 to 300,000 clones; around 14% were detected once. The top ten clonotypes cover about 0.018% of the sample.

This clone was seen a few times. It has no known antigen specificity. Base qualities are not at hand, and no much larger clone is one base apart. From each donor, a single peripheral blood sample of 95 to 150 mL on average was drawn into heparinised tubes. Naive, central memory, regulatory and stem cell-like memory CD4+ T cells were sorted on a BD FACSAria II using a panel including CD45RO, CCR7, CD25, CD127, CD95 and CD27. Every sorted population had a purity above 95%. PBMCs were isolated immediately by Lymphoprep density gradient centrifugation and stained directly without culture. Samples were stained and sorted in pairs, with one healthy donor and one patient per experiment, so that batch effects were minimized. The TCR comes from a young man with type 1 diabetes. Sequenced: naive CD4+ T cells from blood. The cell subset or site label, as the study defines it: true naive CD4+ T cells.

The CDR3: CASSLSLDSDIQYF. The DNA sequence reads TGTGCCAGCAGCTTGTCCTTGGACAGCGACATTCAGTACTTC. The chain links TRBV5-4 with TRBJ2-4; the D gene is perhaps TRBD1, from 6 matching bases. The trim is 1 base for V and 8 bases for J, with a gap of 13 bases between the germline ends. CDR3 length: 14 amino acids, cysteine to phenylalanine. Only the CDR3 portion is preserved as DNA: 42 bases, with reading frame beginning at the first base. CDR1 and CDR2, per the germline V gene (reference sequence), are SGHNT and YYREEE. Reference TRBV5-4 and TRBJ2-4 genes cover what lies past the CDR3, so the full variable domain is ETGVTQSPTHLIKTRGQQVTLRCSSQSGHNTVSWYQQALGQGPQFIFQYYREEENGRGNFPPRFSGLQFPNYSSELNVNALELDDSALYLCASSLSLDSDIQYFGAGTRLSVL.